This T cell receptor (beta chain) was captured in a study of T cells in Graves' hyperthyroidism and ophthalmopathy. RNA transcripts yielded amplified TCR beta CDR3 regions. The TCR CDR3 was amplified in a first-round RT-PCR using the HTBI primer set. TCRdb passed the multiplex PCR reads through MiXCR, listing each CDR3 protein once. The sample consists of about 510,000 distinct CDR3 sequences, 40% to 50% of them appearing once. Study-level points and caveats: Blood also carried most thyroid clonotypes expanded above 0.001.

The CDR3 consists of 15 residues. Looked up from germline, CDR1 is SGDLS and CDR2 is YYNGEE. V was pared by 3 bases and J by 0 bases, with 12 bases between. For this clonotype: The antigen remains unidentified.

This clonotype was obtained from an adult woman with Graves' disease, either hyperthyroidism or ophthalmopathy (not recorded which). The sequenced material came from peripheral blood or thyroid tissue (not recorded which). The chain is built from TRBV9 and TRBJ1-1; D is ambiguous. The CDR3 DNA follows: TGTGCCAGCAGCGAATACAGTCAGATGAACACTGAAGCTTTCTTT. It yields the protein CASSEYSQMNTEAFF.